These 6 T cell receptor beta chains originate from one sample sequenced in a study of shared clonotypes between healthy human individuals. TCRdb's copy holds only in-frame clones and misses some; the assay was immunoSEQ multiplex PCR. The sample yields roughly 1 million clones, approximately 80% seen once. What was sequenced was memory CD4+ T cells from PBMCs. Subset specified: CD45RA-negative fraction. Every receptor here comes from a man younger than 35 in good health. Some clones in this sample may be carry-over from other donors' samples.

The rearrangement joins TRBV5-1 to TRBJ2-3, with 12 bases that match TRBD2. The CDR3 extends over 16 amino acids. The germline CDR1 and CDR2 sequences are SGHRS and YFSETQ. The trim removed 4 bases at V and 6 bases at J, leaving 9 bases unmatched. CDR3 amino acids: CASSLGLAGPSDTQYF. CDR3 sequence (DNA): TGCGCCAGCAGCCTGGGACTAGCGGGCCCGTCGGATACGCAGTATTTT.

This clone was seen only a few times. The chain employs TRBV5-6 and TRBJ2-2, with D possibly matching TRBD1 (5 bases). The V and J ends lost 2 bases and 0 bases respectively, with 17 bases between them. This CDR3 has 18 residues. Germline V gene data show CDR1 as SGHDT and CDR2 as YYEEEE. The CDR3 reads CASSFQWAGFANTGELFF. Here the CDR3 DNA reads TGTGCCAGCAGCTTCCAGTGGGCAGGGTTCGCGAACACCGGGGAGCTGTTTTTT.

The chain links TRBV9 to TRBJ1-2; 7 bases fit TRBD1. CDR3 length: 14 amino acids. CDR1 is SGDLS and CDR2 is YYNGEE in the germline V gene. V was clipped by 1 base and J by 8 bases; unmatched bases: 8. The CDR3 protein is CASSVNTGAGGYTF. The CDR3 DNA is TGTGCCAGCAGCGTAAATACAGGGGCAGGCGGCTACACCTTC.

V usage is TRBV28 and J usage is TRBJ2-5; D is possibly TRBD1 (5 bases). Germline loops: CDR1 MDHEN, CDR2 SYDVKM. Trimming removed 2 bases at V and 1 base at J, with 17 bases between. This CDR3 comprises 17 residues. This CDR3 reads CASSLARRTTRQETQYF. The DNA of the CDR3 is TGTGCCAGCAGTTTAGCCCGCCGGACAACACGCCAAGAGACCCAGTACTTC.

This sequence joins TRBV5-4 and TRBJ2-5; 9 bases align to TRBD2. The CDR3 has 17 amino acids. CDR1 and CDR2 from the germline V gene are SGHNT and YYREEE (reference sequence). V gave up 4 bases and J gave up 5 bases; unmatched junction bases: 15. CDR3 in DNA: TGTGCCAGCAGCCCCGCGGGGGGGGCGATGGGGTGGGAGACCCAGTACTTC. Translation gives CASSPAGGAMGWETQYF.

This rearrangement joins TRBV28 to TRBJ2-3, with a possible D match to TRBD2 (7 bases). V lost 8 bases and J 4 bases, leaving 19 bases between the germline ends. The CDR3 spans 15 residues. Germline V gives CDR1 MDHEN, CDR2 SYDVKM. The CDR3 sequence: CASAEGGSGADTQYF. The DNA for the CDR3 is TGTGCCAGCGCCGAGGGGGGGAGTGGGGCAGATACGCAGTATTTT.